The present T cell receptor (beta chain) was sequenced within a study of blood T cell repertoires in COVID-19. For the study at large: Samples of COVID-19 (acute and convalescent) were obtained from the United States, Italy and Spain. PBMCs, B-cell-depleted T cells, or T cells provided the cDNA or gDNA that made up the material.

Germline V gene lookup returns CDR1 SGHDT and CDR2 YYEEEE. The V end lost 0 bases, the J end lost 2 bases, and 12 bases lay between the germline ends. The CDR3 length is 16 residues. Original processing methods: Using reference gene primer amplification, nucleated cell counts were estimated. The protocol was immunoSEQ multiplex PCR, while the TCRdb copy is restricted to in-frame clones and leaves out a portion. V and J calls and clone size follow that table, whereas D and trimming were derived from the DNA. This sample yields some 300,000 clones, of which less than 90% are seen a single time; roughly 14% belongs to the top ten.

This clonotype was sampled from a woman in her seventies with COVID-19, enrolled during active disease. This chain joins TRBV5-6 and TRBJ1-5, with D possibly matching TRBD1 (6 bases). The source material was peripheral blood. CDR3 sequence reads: CASSLDGGAGNQPQHF. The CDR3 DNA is TGTGCCAGCAGCTTGGATGGGGGGGCTGGCAATCAGCCCCAGCATTTT.